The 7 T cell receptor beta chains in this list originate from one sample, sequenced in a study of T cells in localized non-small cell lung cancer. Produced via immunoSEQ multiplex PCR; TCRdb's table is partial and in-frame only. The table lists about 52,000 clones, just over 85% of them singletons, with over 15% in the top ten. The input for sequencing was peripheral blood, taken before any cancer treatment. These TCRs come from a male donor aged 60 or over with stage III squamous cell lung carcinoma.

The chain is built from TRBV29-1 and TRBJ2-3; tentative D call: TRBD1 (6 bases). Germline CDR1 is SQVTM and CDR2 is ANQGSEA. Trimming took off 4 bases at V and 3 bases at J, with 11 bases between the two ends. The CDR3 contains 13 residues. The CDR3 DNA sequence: TGCAGCGTTGTAGGACAGAGAACAGATACGCAGTATTTT. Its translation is CSVVGQRTDTQYF.

In DNA form, the CDR3 reads TGTGCCAGCAGCCCTTGGACAGCCCAAGAGACCCAGTACTTC. The encoded protein is CASSPWTAQETQYF. V gene TRBV7-9 combines with J gene TRBJ2-5, with D maybe TRBD1 (6 bases). The V and J ends lost 5 bases and 1 base respectively, with 11 bases between them. Germline CDR1 reads SEHNR; CDR2 reads FQNEAQ (reference sequence). This CDR3 contains 14 residues.

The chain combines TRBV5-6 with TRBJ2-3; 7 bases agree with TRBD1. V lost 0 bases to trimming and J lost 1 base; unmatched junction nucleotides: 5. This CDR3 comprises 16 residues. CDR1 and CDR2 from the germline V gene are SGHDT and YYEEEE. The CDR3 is CASSLVGQGGTDTQYF. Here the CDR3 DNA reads TGTGCCAGCAGCTTGGTGGGGCAGGGGGGCACAGATACGCAGTATTTT. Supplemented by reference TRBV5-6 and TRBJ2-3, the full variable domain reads DAGVTQSPTHLIKTRGQQVTLRCSPKSGHDTVSWYQQALGQGPQFIFQYYEEEERQRGNFPDRFSGHQFPNYSSELNVNALLLGDSALYLCASSLVGQGGTDTQYFGPGTRLTVL.

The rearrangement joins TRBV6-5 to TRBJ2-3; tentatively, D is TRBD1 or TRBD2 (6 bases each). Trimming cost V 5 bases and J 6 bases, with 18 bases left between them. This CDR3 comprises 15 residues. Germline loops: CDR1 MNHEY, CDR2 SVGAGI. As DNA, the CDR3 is TGTGCCAGCAGTCCATTGGGGCGGAGGGGGGATACGCAGTATTTT. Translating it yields CASSPLGRRGDTQYF.

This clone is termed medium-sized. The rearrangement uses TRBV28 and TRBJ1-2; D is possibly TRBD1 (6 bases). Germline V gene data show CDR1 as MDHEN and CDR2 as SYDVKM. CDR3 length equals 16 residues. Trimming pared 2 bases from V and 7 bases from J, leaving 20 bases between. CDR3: CASSLVFTGQASGYTF. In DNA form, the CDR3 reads TGTGCCAGCAGTTTAGTATTCACAGGGCAGGCGTCTGGCTACACCTTC.

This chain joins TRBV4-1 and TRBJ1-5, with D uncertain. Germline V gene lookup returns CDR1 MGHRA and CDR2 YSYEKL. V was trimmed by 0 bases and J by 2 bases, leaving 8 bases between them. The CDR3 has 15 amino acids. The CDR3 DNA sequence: TGCGCCAGCAGCCAAGAGCAGTTTGGCAATCAGCCCCAGCATTTT. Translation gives CASSQEQFGNQPQHF.

CDR3: CASSFPQGGNTGELFF. CDR3 DNA sequence: TGTGCCAGCAGCTTCCCACAGGGGGGGAACACCGGGGAGCTGTTTTTT. The chain links TRBV7-3 to TRBJ2-2; 8 nucleotides agree with TRBD1. The germline V gene encodes CDR1 SGHTA and CDR2 FQGTGA. With V trimmed by 3 bases and J by 1 base, 4 bases remained unmatched. The CDR3 sequence is 16 residues long.